These 18 T cell receptor beta chains originate from one sample sequenced in a study of blood T cells in healthy people across ages. Through a sample-barcoded 5' primer and a J-beta primer mix, a second PCR was run for roughly 7 to 12 cycles. MiXCR, run by TCRdb on the 5' RACE reads, gives a single entry per CDR3 protein. The data show roughly 1 million distinct CDR3 sequences, almost 25% seen once. These data are also associated with another study on T cells of mothers and their children.

What was sequenced was blood. These receptors originate from a girl aged 2-10 years in good health.

This clonotype showed up just a few times. The chain is built from TRBV29-1 and TRBJ1-1; TRBD1 agrees at 8 bases. Trimming removed 0 bases from V and 1 base from J; junction bases left unmatched: 4. This CDR3 comprises 15 residues. Germline CDR1 SQVTM, CDR2 ANQGSEA. For the CDR3, the DNA is TGCAGCGTTGAAGACTTCGGACAGGGGAACACTGAAGCTTTCTTT. Residues: CSVEDFGQGNTEAFF.

This clonotype was seen more than once but under ten times. The rearrangement links TRBV6-5 to TRBJ2-5; possible D gene TRBD1, 6 bases. Trimming removed 2 bases at V and 3 bases at J, with 10 bases between. The CDR3 is 14 amino acids. Germline CDR1 reads MNHEY; CDR2 reads SVGAGI. DNA of the CDR3: TGTGCCAGCAGTTACAGCTCAGGGGAAGAGACCCAGTACTTC. Translating gives CASSYSSGEETQYF.

There are a few counts of this clonotype. The chain links TRBV27 to TRBJ2-7, with 7 positions matching TRBD2. The V segment lost 8 bases and the J segment 1 base; nucleotides outside the gene matches: 11. This CDR3 contains 15 residues. CDR1 is MNHEY and CDR2 is SMNVEV in the germline V gene (reference sequence). CDR3 protein: CASGPRGVPSYEQYF. The CDR3 region has the DNA TGTGCCAGCGGTCCCCGGGGGGTGCCGTCCTACGAGCAGTACTTC.

This clonotype came up a few times. The rearrangement joins TRBV13 to TRBJ2-3, with 14 bases lining up with TRBD2. Unmatched junction bases numbered 4, after V lost 4 bases and J lost 7 bases. The CDR3 has 15 residues. The V gene's germline CDR1 is PRHDT and CDR2 FYEKMQ (reference sequence). This chain's CDR3 is CASSSGLAGGYTQYF. CDR3 DNA sequence: TGTGCCAGCAGCTCAGGACTAGCGGGGGGTTATACGCAGTATTTT. The variable domain in full, with the rest retrieved from reference TRBV13 and TRBJ2-3, is AAGVIQSPRHLIKEKRETATLKCYPIPRHDTVYWYQQGPGQDPQFLISFYEKMQSDKGSIPDRFSAQQFSDYHSELNMSSLELGDSALYFCASSSGLAGGYTQYFGPGTRLTVL.

The chain recombines TRBV15 with TRBJ1-5; 12 bases are a match to TRBD1. With 3 bases clipped from V and 11 bases from J, the junction kept 11 bases outside the gene matches. The CDR3 consists of 16 residues. CDR1 is LNHNV, CDR2 YYDKDF, per germline (reference sequence). The CDR3 sequence: CATSRARDRGRGAQHF. CDR3 nucleotides: TGTGCCACCAGCAGGGCGAGGGACAGGGGGCGAGGAGCCCAGCATTTT. Together with reference TRBV15 and TRBJ1-5, the CDR3 gives the full variable domain: DAMVIQNPRYQVTQFGKPVTLSCSQTLNHNVMYWYQQKSSQAPKLLFHYYDKDFNNEADTPDNFQSRRPNTSFCFLDIRSPGLGDTAMYLCATSRARDRGRGAQHFGDGTRLSIL.

This sequence joins TRBV20-1 and TRBJ2-1, with a tentative D call TRBD2 (6 bases). Trimming pared 7 bases from V and 6 bases from J, leaving 25 bases between. CDR1 DFQATT and CDR2 SNEGSKA come from the germline V gene (reference sequence). This CDR3 is 16 amino acids long. CDR3 sequence: CSGRTRGIGPPNEQFF. In DNA, the CDR3 is TGCAGTGGCAGGACGCGGGGAATTGGTCCCCCCAATGAGCAGTTCTTC.

V usage is TRBV6-2 or TRBV6-3 and J usage is TRBJ2-1, with D hard to call. CDR1 is MNHEY, CDR2 SVGEGT, per germline. V lost 2 bases and J lost 3, with 11 bases in between. The CDR3 spans 15 residues. The CDR3 DNA sequence: TGTGCCAGCAGTTACGTGGGGATCGACTACAATGAGCAGTTCTTC. It translates to CASSYVGIDYNEQFF.

This clonotype was detected only a few times. The chain combines TRBV29-1 with TRBJ1-2, with a possible D match to TRBD1 (5 bases). The CDR3 length is 12 residues. Germline lookup yields CDR1 SQVTM and CDR2 ANQGSEA. Trimming shortened V by 4 bases and J by 7 bases, and 13 bases separated the two germline ends. In nucleotides, the CDR3 is TGCAGCGTTGCCCGGGGCCTCATTGGCTACACCTTC. Translated, it gives CSVARGLIGYTF.

The rearrangement links TRBV7-3 to TRBJ2-3; 12 bases map to TRBD2. The trim removed 5 bases at V and 7 bases at J, leaving 13 bases unmatched. From germline, CDR1 is SGHTA and CDR2 FQGTGA. The CDR3 is made up of 17 amino acids. The CDR3 DNA reads TGTGCCAGCAGCCCTAGCGGGAGGGCCTCTGTATCATATACGCAGTATTTT. The encoded protein is CASSPSGRASVSYTQYF.

This chain uses TRBV20-1 with TRBJ2-1; TRBD2 aligns across 8 bases. Germline trimming cut 7 bases from V and 6 bases from J; bases unmatched to any gene: 8. The CDR3 totals 13 residues. CDR1 and CDR2 (germline): DFQATT, SNEGSKA (reference sequence). CDR3 sequence (DNA): TGCAGTGTGGGAGCGGGAGAGGGCAATGAGCAGTTCTTC. Translation: CSVGAGEGNEQFF.

For this clonotype: Sequence at one end of the junction differs from germline and may be a read error. V usage is TRBV13 and J usage is TRBJ1-2; 10 nucleotides line up with TRBD1. This CDR3 spans 15 amino acids. Germline V gene sequence: CDR1 PRHDT, CDR2 FYEKMQ (reference sequence). In nucleotides, the CDR3 is TGCGCCAGCACCCGTAAGGGGACAGGGGACTATGGCTACACCTTC. Amino acids: CASTRKGTGDYGYTF.

This clonotype has only a few counts. The genes are TRBV24-1 and TRBJ2-1; 12 bases match TRBD2. The CDR3 length is 16 residues. V gave up 4 bases and J gave up 2 bases; unmatched junction bases: 2. Germline CDR1 and CDR2: KGHDR and SFDVKD. The CDR3 loop is CATSDRLAGAYNEQFF. Here the CDR3 DNA reads TGTGCCACCAGTGACAGACTAGCGGGAGCCTACAATGAGCAGTTCTTC.

This clonotype was observed once. V gene TRBV6-1 combines with J gene TRBJ2-4; 8 positions agree with TRBD1. CDR1 and CDR2 (germline): MNHNS, SASEGT. This CDR3 is 14 amino acids long. J gave up 1 base and V 4 bases, and 0 bases lay outside the gene matches. CDR3 DNA: TGTGCCAGCAGTGGGGACAGGGCCAAAAACATTCAGTACTTC. Translating gives CASSGDRAKNIQYF.

This clonotype has ten or more counts. The CDR3: CASSLMGLADYEQYF. CDR3 sequence (DNA): TGCGCCAGCAGCCTCATGGGGCTAGCGGATTACGAGCAGTACTTC. The chain is built from TRBV4-1 and TRBJ2-7, with TRBD2 matching over 7 bases. V shed 4 bases, J shed 4 bases, and the junction held 10 bases outside the gene matches. Looked up from germline, CDR1 is MGHRA and CDR2 is YSYEKL. The CDR3 extends over 15 amino acids.

As to this clonotype: The junction and the germline gene differ at one end; a read error may be behind it. This chain links TRBV7-6 with TRBJ2-3; 8 bases are shared with TRBD1. The CDR3 covers 15 residues. Germline lookup yields CDR1 SGHVS and CDR2 FNYEAQ. The CDR3 DNA is TGTGCCGGCAGCACCGGGACAGGTGGCACAGATACGCAGTATTTT. The encoded protein is CAGSTGTGGTDTQYF.

J is TRBJ1-2 and V is TRBV5-6; 8 bases are shared with TRBD1. This CDR3 region has 15 residues. Germline V gene sequence: CDR1 SGHDT, CDR2 YYEEEE. Germline trimming cut 4 bases from V and 8 bases from J; bases unmatched to any gene: 13. CDR3 residues: CASSPLDRDWGGYTF. The CDR3 bases are TGTGCCAGCAGCCCGTTGGACAGGGACTGGGGGGGCTACACCTTC.

V and J are TRBV7-2 and TRBJ2-6; TRBD1 agrees at 7 bases. Germline loops: CDR1 SGHTA, CDR2 FQGNSA. V dropped 6 bases and J dropped 0; count of bases not matched to a gene: 5. This CDR3 is built from 16 residues. CDR3 DNA: TGTGCCAGCAGTCCAACAGGGGCCTCTGGGGCCAACGTCCTGACTTTC. Translation gives CASSPTGASGANVLTF. Together with reference TRBV7-2 and TRBJ2-6, the CDR3 gives the full variable domain: GAGVSQSPSNKVTEKGKDVELRCDPISGHTALYWYRQSLGQGLEFLIYFQGNSAPDKSGLPSDRFSAERTGGSVSTLTIQRTQQEDSAVYLCASSPTGASGANVLTFGAGSRLTVL.

The chain couples TRBV28 to TRBJ2-7; 11 bases match TRBD1. V was pared by 1 base and J by 3 bases, with 20 bases of the junction left unmatched. Germline CDR1 MDHEN, CDR2 SYDVKM. This CDR3 region has 21 residues. CDR3 nucleotides: TGTGCCAGCAGTTTATCCCTGAAATTATCTTTGACCGGGACAGGGGGCTACGAGCAGTACTTC. Encoded protein: CASSLSLKLSLTGTGGYEQYF.